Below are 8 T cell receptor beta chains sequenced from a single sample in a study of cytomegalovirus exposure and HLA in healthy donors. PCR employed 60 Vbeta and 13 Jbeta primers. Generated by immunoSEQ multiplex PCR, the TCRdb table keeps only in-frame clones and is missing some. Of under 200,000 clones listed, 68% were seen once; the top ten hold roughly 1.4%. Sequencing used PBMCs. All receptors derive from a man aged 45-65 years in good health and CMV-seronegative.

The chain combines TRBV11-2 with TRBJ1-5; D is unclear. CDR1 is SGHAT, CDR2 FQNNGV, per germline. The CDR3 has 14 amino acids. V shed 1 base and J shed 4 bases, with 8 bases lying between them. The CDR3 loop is CASSLVGKNQPQHF. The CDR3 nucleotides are TGTGCCAGCAGCTTAGTCGGGAAAAATCAGCCCCAGCATTTT.

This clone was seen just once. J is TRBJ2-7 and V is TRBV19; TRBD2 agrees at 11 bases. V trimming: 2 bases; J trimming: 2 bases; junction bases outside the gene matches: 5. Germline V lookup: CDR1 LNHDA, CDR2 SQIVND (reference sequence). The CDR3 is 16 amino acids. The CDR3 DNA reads TGTGCCAGTAGTATAAGGGGGACTAGCGGAGCCTACGAGCAGTACTTC. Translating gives CASSIRGTSGAYEQYF.

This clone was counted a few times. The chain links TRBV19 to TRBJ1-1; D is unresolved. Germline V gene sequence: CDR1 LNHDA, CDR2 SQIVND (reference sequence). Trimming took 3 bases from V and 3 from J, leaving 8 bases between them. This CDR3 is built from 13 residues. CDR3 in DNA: TGTGCCAGTAGTATCGGGTTGGACACTGAAGCTTTCTTT. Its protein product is CASSIGLDTEAFF.

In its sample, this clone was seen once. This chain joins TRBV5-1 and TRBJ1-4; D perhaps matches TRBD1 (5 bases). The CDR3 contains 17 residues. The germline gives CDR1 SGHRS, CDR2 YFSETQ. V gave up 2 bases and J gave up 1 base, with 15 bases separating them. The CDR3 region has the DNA TGCGCCAGCAGCTTTGGGCCTCTAAGGGGAACTAATGAAAAACTGTTTTTT. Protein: CASSFGPLRGTNEKLFF.

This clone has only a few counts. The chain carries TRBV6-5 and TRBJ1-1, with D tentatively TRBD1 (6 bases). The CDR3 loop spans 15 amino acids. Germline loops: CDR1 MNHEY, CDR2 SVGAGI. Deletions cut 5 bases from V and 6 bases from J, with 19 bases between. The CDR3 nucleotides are TGTGCCAGCAGTACCCCCGGGACAATGAGGGCTGAAGCTTTCTTT. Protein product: CASSTPGTMRAEAFF.

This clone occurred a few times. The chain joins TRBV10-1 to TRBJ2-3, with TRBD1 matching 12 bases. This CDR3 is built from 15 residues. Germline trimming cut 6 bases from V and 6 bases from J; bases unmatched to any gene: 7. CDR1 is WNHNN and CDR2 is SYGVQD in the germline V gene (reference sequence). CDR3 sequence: CASSPGTGGWDTQYF. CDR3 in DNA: TGCGCCAGCAGCCCTGGGACAGGGGGCTGGGATACGCAGTATTTT.

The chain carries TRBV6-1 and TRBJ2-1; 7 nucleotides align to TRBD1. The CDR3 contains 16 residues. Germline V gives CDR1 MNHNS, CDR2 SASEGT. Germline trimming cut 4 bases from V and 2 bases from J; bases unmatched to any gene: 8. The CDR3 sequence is CASSGRQGLAYNEQFF. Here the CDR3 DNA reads TGTGCCAGCAGTGGCAGACAGGGTCTGGCCTACAATGAGCAGTTCTTC.

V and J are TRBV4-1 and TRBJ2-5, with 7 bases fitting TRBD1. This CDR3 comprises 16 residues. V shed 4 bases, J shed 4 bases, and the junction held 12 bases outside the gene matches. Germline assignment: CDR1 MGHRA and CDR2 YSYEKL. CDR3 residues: CASSPSGTVDLETQYF. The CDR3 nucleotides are TGCGCCAGCAGCCCGTCCGGGACAGTAGATTTAGAGACCCAGTACTTC.